This entry lists 9 T cell receptor beta chains sequenced from one sample in a study of tumor-infiltrating lymphocytes in primary liver carcinoma. Priming with a constant-region primer yielded TCR beta cDNA from 450 to 600 ng total RNA. ARM-PCR, slightly modified, supplied the TCR beta libraries through three nested multiplex PCR rounds. It was with TRBV1-TRBV30 forward primers and a C-beta reverse primer that the first two PCR rounds were run, at around 10 cycles each. TCRdb re-derived calls from the multiplex PCR reads in MiXCR, one entry per CDR3 protein. Among more than 55,000 distinct CDR3 sequences, 55% to 75% were seen once, and the ten largest hold around 50%. The source material, 20-30 mg of unsorted bulk tissue, was used to co-extract RNA and DNA. The sequencing sample was made of liver tumor tissue from sampling region 2. The subset is: tumor region T2, inferior pole. These receptors originate from a man aged 40-49 years with primary liver carcinoma and hepatitis B virus infection.

On this clonotype: This may arise from a read error, as a much more abundant clone is one base away. J is TRBJ1-4 and V is TRBV6-1; no firm D call. V shed 5 bases and J shed 1 base, with 8 bases lying between them. CDR3 length: 14 amino acids. Germline lookup yields CDR1 MNHNS and CDR2 SASEGT. In DNA, the CDR3 is TGTGCCAGCAGTATAATGGAAACTAATGAAAAACTGTTTTTT. Amino acids: CASSIMETNEKLFF.

Concerning this clonotype: A junction end diverges from the germline sequence, so it may reflect a read error. The chain links TRBV4-1 to TRBJ2-3; 11 bases are shared with TRBD2. Germline values: CDR1 MGHRA, CDR2 YSYEKL. This CDR3 has 18 residues. The CDR3 sequence: CASNQDPTSGISTDTQYF. CDR3 nucleotides: TGCGCCAGCAACCAAGATCCGACTAGCGGGATTAGTACAGATACACAGTATTTT.

The rearrangement uses TRBV14 and TRBJ2-1, with a possible D match to TRBD2 (5 bases). V gave up 0 bases and J gave up 14 bases, with 14 bases separating them. Germline V lookup: CDR1 SGHDN, CDR2 FVKESK. The CDR3 sequence is 13 residues long. DNA for the CDR3: TGTGCCAGCAGCCAAGATCATCCAGTGAGGGAGTTCTTC. Protein sequence: CASSQDHPVREFF.

In its sample, this clonotype was seen a few times. The chain joins TRBV29-1 to TRBJ1-4; 7 bases fit TRBD1. Germline CDR1 is SQVTM and CDR2 is ANQGSEA. CDR3 length: 14 amino acids. The ends lost 7 bases at V and 5 bases at J; junction bases unmatched: 10. CDR3 sequence reads: CSAQKGGLNEKLFF. DNA for the CDR3: TGCAGCGCCCAAAAAGGGGGCCTGAATGAAAAACTGTTTTTT.

Concerning this clonotype itself: A much larger clone lies one base from this, so it may be a read error. J is TRBJ2-2 and V is TRBV11-2, with unresolved D. The CDR3 has 13 amino acids. CDR1 SGHAT and CDR2 FQNNGV come from the germline V gene. The V and J ends lost 0 bases and 8 bases respectively, with 7 bases between them. The DNA of the CDR3 is TGTGCCAGCAGCTTAGATAAGACTGGGGAGCTGTTTTTT. This translates into CASSLDKTGELFF.

The rearrangement uses TRBV12-3 or TRBV12-4 and TRBJ2-5; TRBD2 aligns across 9 bases. The CDR3 loop spans 16 amino acids. The junction had 13 bases not matched to a gene; V was cut back by 6 bases and J by 5 bases. The CDR3 protein is CASSPRSPSGDETQYF. The DNA of the CDR3 is TGTGCCAGCAGCCCTAGAAGCCCTAGCGGGGACGAGACCCAGTACTTC.

This chain joins TRBV12-5 and TRBJ2-3; weak D call: TRBD2 (5 bases). The CDR3 length is 14 residues. Germline V gene lookup returns CDR1 LGHNT and CDR2 FRNRAP. With 7 bases removed from V and 0 bases from J, the gap between germline ends came to 11 bases. The CDR3 reads CASDSAGSTDTQYF. DNA of the CDR3: TGTGCTAGTGACTCTGCGGGCAGCACAGATACGCAGTATTTT.

The chain recombines TRBV29-1 with TRBJ2-7; possible D gene TRBD2, 5 bases. The CDR3 contains 14 residues. The germline V gene has CDR1 SQVTM and CDR2 ANQGSEA. DNA of the CDR3: TGCATCGTCGGAGGAGAGTCCAGCTTCTACGAGCAGTACTTC. It is translated as CIVGGESSFYEQYF.

Of note for this clonotype: The junction differs from germline at one of its ends, possibly a read error. V gene TRBV7-9 combines with J gene TRBJ1-2; D call uncertain. CDR3 size: 14 residues. The V gene's germline CDR1 is SEHNR and CDR2 FQNEAQ (reference sequence). CDR3 in DNA: TGTGCCAGCATCTTAACGGATGGTACACACGGCTACACATTC. Translating it yields CASILTDGTHGYTF.